The T cell receptor beta chain under discussion was sequenced for a study of T cell repertoires in cytomegalovirus infection. Whole-study context: CMV infection and matching HLA type were both indicated by public TCR beta signatures.

TCRdb fed the reads into MiXCR, producing one record per CDR3 protein. In the table there are around 550,000 distinct CDR3 sequences, less than 30% of which are singletons. The CDR3 consists of 16 residues. The V gene lost 1 base and the J gene lost 4 bases, with 14 bases spanning the gap. The germline CDR1 and CDR2 sequences are SGHVS and FQNEAQ. Notes on this clonotype: What it recognizes is unknown.

Study-wide points: Cumulated frequencies of public TCR beta families served to identify carriers of CMV plus the relevant HLA. The ex vivo response was dominated by HLA-C-restricted CMV-specific TCR beta clonotypes.

Sample: PBMCs. The gene calls are TRBV7-8 and TRBJ1-5, with D hard to call. The receptor was derived from a human donor in good health (CMV status not recorded). Some clones in this sample may be carry-over from other donors' samples. CDR3 DNA: TGTGCCAGCAGCTTAGGGGATGACGTCCTAAATCAGCCCCAGCATTTT. Amino acid sequence: CASSLGDDVLNQPQHF.